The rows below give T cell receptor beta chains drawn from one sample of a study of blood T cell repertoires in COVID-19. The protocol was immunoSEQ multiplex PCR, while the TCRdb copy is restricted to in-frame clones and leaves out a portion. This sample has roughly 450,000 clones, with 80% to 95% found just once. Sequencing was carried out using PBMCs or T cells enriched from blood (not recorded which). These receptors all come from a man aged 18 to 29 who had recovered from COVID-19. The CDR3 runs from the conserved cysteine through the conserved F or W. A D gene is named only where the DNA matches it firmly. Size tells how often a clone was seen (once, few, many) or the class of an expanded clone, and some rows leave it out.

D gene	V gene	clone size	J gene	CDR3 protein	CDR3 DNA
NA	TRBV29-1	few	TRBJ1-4	CSVVSRTPTGEKLFF	TGCAGCGTTGTCTCCCGCACGCCTACCGGGGAAAAACTGTTTTTT
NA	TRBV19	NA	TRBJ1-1	CASRSDGMATEAFF	TGTGCCAGTAGGTCCGACGGGATGGCCACTGAAGCTTTCTTT
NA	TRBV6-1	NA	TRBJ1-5	CASSEMANQPQHF	TGTGCCAGCAGTGAGATGGCCAATCAGCCCCAGCATTTT
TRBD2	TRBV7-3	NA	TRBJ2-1	CASSPGGGEQFF	TGTGCCAGCAGCCCGGGGGGTGGTGAGCAGTTCTTC
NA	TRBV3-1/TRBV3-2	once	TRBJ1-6	CASSQLSSRTAVSHSPLHF	TGTGCCAGCAGCCAATTATCCAGCCGGACAGCGGTTTCTCACTCACCCCTCCACTTT
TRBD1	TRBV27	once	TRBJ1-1	CASMNWGQGTEAFF	TGTGCCAGCATGAATTGGGGACAGGGGACTGAAGCTTTCTTT
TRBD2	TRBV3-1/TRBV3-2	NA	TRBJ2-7	CASSQGRGGNEQYF	TGTGCCAGCAGCCAAGGTCGGGGGGGAAACGAGCAGTACTTC
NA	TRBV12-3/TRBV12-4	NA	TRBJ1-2	CASSGRYGYTF	TGTGCCAGCAGCGGTCGATATGGCTACACCTTC
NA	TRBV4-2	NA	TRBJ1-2	CASSQDTGLRVYGYTF	TGTGCCAGCAGCCAAGATACGGGACTGAGAGTCTATGGCTACACCTTC
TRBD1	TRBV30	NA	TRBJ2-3	CAWSSGDRGSTDTQYF	TGTGCCTGGAGTTCAGGGGACAGGGGGTCGACAGATACGCAGTATTTT
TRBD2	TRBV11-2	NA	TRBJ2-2	CASSYSSGRDTGELFF	TGTGCCAGCAGCTATTCTAGCGGGAGGGATACCGGGGAGCTGTTTTTT
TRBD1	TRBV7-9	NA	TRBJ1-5	CASSLGDREYQPQHF	TGTGCCAGCAGCTTAGGGGACAGGGAATATCAGCCCCAGCATTTT
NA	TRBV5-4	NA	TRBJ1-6	CASSLELAGSEALHF	TGTGCCAGCAGCTTGGAGCTAGCGGGCTCGGAAGCCCTCCACTTT
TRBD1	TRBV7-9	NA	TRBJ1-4	CASSRTGVVEKLFF	TGTGCCAGCAGCCGCACAGGGGTGGTTGAAAAACTGTTTTTT
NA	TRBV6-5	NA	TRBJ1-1	CASPLQGGGNTEAFF	TGTGCCAGTCCACTACAGGGTGGCGGGAACACTGAAGCTTTCTTT
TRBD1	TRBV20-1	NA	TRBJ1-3	CSASGQASGNTIYF	TGCAGTGCTAGTGGACAGGCCTCTGGAAACACCATATATTTT
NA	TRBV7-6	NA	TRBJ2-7	CASSLTGTKNYEQYF	TGTGCCAGCAGCTTAACCGGGACAAAGAACTACGAGCAGTACTTC
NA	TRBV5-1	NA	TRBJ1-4	CASSLGAFGEKLFF	TGCGCCAGCAGCTTGGGGGCATTTGGCGAAAAACTGTTTTTT
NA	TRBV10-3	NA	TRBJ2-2	CAIPRGQNTGELFF	TGTGCCATCCCCCGGGGACAGAACACCGGGGAGCTGTTTTTT
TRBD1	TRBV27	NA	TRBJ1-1	CASNQQGANTEAFF	TGTGCCAGCAACCAACAGGGGGCAAACACTGAAGCTTTCTTT
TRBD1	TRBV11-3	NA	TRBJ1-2	CASSLGQQDYGYTF	TGTGCCAGCAGCTTGGGACAGCAGGACTATGGCTACACCTTC
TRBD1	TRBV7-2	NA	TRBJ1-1	CASSLPGQGAGEAFF	TGTGCCAGCAGCTTACCGGGACAGGGAGCAGGTGAAGCTTTCTTT
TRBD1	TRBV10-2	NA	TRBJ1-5	CASSADPRGQQGADQPQHF	TGCGCCAGCAGTGCAGACCCGAGGGGTCAACAGGGGGCAGATCAGCCCCAGCATTTT
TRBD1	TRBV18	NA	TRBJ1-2	CASSPGDRGGYTF	TGTGCCAGCTCACCAGGCGACAGGGGTGGCTACACCTTC
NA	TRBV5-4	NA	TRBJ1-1	CASSLKRDMNTEAFF	TGTGCCAGCAGCCTCAAGAGGGACATGAACACTGAAGCTTTCTTT
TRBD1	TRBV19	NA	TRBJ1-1	CAVRDRGTEAFF	TGTGCCGTACGGGACAGGGGGACTGAAGCTTTCTTT
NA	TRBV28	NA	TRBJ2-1	CASSRRGWSQFF	TGTGCCAGCAGCAGACGGGGGTGGTCGCAGTTCTTC
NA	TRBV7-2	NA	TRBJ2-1	CASSPGAGLYNEQFF	TGTGCCAGCAGCCCCGGGGCGGGGCTGTACAATGAGCAGTTCTTC
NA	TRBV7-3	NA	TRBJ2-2	CASSLGVANTGELFF	TGTGCCAGCAGCTTAGGAGTGGCCAACACCGGGGAGCTGTTTTTT
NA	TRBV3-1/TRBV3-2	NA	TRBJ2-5	CASSPGLNQETQYF	TGTGCCAGCAGCCCCGGACTGAACCAAGAGACCCAGTACTTC
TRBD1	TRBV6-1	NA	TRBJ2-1	CASSVGLRGSSYNEQFF	TGTGCCAGCAGTGTGGGGCTCAGGGGGAGCTCCTACAATGAGCAGTTCTTC
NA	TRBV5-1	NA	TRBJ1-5	CASSLGGRSNQPQHF	TGCGCCAGCAGCTTGGGTGGCCGTAGCAATCAGCCCCAGCATTTT
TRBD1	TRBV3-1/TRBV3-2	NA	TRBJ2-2	CASSQPQTGFTGELFF	TGTGCCAGCAGCCAACCACAGACAGGGTTCACCGGGGAGCTGTTTTTT
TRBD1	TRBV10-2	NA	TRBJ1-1	CASIDRDNMNTEAFF	TGCGCCAGCATCGACAGGGATAACATGAACACTGAAGCTTTCTTT
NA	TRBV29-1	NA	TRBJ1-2	CSLKKWGDYGYTF	TGCAGCCTTAAAAAGTGGGGGGACTATGGCTACACCTTC
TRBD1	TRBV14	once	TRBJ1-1	CASSLRGRVTEAFF	TGTGCCAGCAGCCTCAGGGGGCGCGTCACTGAAGCTTTCTTT
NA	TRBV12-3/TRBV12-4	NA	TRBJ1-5	CASGRDNKPQHF	TGTGCCAGCGGCCGGGACAACAAGCCCCAGCATTTT
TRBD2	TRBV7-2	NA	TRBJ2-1	CASSTGTSSLRSYNEQFF	TGTGCCAGCAGTACCGGGACTAGTTCCCTCCGCTCCTACAATGAGCAGTTCTTC
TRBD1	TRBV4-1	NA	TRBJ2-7	CASSQDIRTGESEQYF	TGCGCCAGCAGCCAAGATATCCGGACAGGGGAGAGCGAGCAGTACTTC
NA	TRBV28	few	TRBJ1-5	CASSLFLNQPQHF	TGTGCCAGCAGTTTATTCCTGAATCAGCCCCAGCATTTT
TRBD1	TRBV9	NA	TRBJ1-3	CASSADTGVGGNTIYF	TGTGCCAGCAGCGCCGATACAGGGGTAGGAGGAAACACCATATATTTT
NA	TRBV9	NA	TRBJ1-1	CASSQGQHTEAFF	TGTGCCAGCAGCCAAGGACAGCACACTGAAGCTTTCTTT
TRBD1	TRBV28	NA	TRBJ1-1	CASSLGGGQGTTEAFF	TGTGCCAGCAGTTTAGGAGGGGGACAGGGCACCACTGAAGCTTTCTTT
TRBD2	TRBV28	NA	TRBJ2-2	CASSFQAGGELFF	TGTGCCAGCAGTTTTCAAGCGGGAGGGGAGCTGTTTTTT
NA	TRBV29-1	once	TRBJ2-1	CSVEVPGSYNEQFF	TGCAGCGTTGAAGTCCCCGGCTCCTACAATGAGCAGTTCTTC
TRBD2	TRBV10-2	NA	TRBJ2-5	CAASGLAGGTQYF	TGCGCCGCATCGGGGCTAGCGGGTGGGACCCAGTACTTC
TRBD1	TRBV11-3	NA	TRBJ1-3	CASSRGTGSGNTIYF	TGTGCCAGCAGCCGAGGGACAGGCTCTGGAAACACCATATATTTT